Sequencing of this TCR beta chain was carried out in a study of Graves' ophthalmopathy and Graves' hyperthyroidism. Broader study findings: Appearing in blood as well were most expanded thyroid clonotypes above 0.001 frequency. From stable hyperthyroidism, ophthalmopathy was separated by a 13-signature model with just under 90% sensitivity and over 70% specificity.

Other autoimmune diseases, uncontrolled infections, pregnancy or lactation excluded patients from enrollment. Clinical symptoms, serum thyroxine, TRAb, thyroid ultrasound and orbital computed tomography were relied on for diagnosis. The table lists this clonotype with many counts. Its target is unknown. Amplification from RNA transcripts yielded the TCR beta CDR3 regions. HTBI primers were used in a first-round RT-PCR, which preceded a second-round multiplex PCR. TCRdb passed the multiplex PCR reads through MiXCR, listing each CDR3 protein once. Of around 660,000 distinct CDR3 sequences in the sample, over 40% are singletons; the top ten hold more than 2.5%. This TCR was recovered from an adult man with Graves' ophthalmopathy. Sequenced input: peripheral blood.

The CDR3 loop is CASTPTPGTGPYEQYF. CDR3 in DNA: TGTGCCAGCACCCCGACCCCGGGGACAGGTCCCTACGAGCAGTACTTC. V gene TRBV12-3 or TRBV12-4 combines with J gene TRBJ2-7; 8 nucleotides match TRBD1. The CDR3 covers 16 residues. With 7 bases clipped from V and 2 bases from J, the junction kept 13 bases outside the gene matches.